The 24 T cell receptor beta chains below come from one sample, sequenced in a study of T cell changes during pregnancy in multiple sclerosis. The method was immunoSEQ multiplex PCR; TCRdb's version includes in-frame clones alone and lacks a portion of them. The repertoire holds tens of thousands of clones, with 88% as singletons. Sequenced here: peripheral blood, sampled in the first trimester of pregnancy. The receptors were sampled from a female donor with multiple sclerosis, enrolled in a pregnancy study.

The CDR3 spells CASSQDVGVGYNEQFF. DNA for the CDR3: TGTGCCAGCAGCCAAGATGTGGGAGTAGGCTACAATGAGCAGTTCTTC. The genes are TRBV14 and TRBJ2-1, with D tentatively TRBD2 (5 bases). The germline CDR1 and CDR2 sequences are SGHDN and FVKESK. The CDR3 covers 16 residues. Trimming stripped 0 bases from V and 3 bases from J, with 12 bases between.

This chain joins TRBV19 and TRBJ2-2; D is possibly TRBD2 (6 bases). V lost 7 bases and J 6 bases, leaving 12 bases between the germline ends. From germline, CDR1 is LNHDA and CDR2 SQIVND (reference sequence). The CDR3 is 13 amino acids. CDR3 loop: CASTSGVSGELFF. The CDR3 DNA reads as TGTGCCAGTACCTCGGGAGTCTCCGGGGAGCTGTTTTTT.

This chain uses TRBV5-6 with TRBJ2-3, with D perhaps matching TRBD2 (5 bases). Germline V CDR1 and CDR2: SGHDT, YYEEEE. The CDR3 covers 14 residues. Trimming removed 5 bases from V and 5 bases from J, with 15 bases in between. The CDR3 sequence is CASSRLQTLDTQYF. CDR3 nucleotides: TGTGCCAGCAGTCGACTACAGACGTTAGATACGCAGTATTTT.

The chain uses TRBV7-8 and TRBJ1-5; 10 bases fit TRBD1. Unmatched junction bases numbered 5, after V lost 5 bases and J lost 4 bases. The CDR3 length is 15 residues. Germline V gives CDR1 SGHVS, CDR2 FQNEAQ. The CDR3 is CASSVRGQGNQPQHF. Here the CDR3 DNA reads TGTGCCAGCAGCGTACGGGGACAGGGGAATCAGCCCCAGCATTTT.

The J gene is TRBJ2-7, the V gene TRBV4-1, with D possibly matching TRBD2 (5 bases). Trimming removed 3 bases at V and 2 bases at J, with 20 bases between. The CDR3 sequence is 17 residues long. Germline loops: CDR1 MGHRA, CDR2 YSYEKL. CDR3 DNA sequence: TGCGCCAGCAGCCACACAAGCTCGCGGGTGCTGACCTACGAGCAGTACTTC. Translated, it gives CASSHTSSRVLTYEQYF.

The chain uses TRBV7-6 and TRBJ2-5, with 11 bases that match TRBD2. Germline V gene sequence: CDR1 SGHVS, CDR2 FNYEAQ. This CDR3 region has 14 residues. The junction had 1 base not matched to a gene; V was cut back by 2 bases and J by 5 bases. This CDR3 reads CASSLTSGSETQYF. The CDR3 DNA reads as TGTGCCAGCAGCTTAACTAGCGGGAGTGAGACCCAGTACTTC.

This clone was detected only a few times. The CDR3 sequence is CASSPGQASYEQYF. The CDR3 nucleotides are TGTGCCAGCAGTCCAGGACAGGCGAGCTACGAGCAGTACTTC. The rearrangement joins TRBV28 to TRBJ2-7; TRBD1 matches 7 bases. Unmatched junction bases numbered 7, after V lost 5 bases and J lost 3 bases. This CDR3 has 14 amino acids. Germline CDR1 is MDHEN and CDR2 is SYDVKM. Filled out from reference TRBV28 and TRBJ2-7, the complete variable domain reads DVKVTQSSRYLVKRTGEKVFLECVQDMDHENMFWYRQDPGLGLRLIYFSYDVKMKEKGDIPEGYSVSREKKERFSLILESASTNQTSMYLCASSPGQASYEQYFGPGTRLTVT.

This chain connects TRBV11-2 to TRBJ2-7; 7 nucleotides match TRBD2. V lost 3 bases and J lost 0; bases outside the gene matches: 2. This CDR3 is 14 amino acids long. Germline V CDR1 and CDR2: SGHAT, FQNNGV. The DNA of the CDR3 is TGTGCCAGCAGCTTGCTAGCGGACTCCTACGAGCAGTACTTC. Encoded protein: CASSLLADSYEQYF.

This chain joins TRBV28 and TRBJ1-4; TRBD1 might be the D (5 bases). CDR3 length equals 16 residues. Trimming cost V 4 bases and J 6 bases, with 18 bases left between them. Germline V CDR1 and CDR2: MDHEN, SYDVKM. CDR3 residues: CASSYPRTGGYEKLFF. The CDR3 bases are TGTGCCAGCAGTTATCCCCGCACGGGGGGATATGAAAAACTGTTTTTT.

V usage is TRBV4-3 and J usage is TRBJ2-7; unclear D gene. V was shortened by 1 base and J by 0 bases, with 10 bases between the two germline ends. The germline CDR1 and CDR2 sequences are LGHNA and YSLEER. CDR3 size: 15 residues. The CDR3 DNA reads TGCGCCAGCAGCCAAGGAGGCTGGAGCTCCTACGAGCAGTACTTC. Translating gives CASSQGGWSSYEQYF.

As regards this clone: The same CDR3 can be traced to other DNA sequences in this sample. This chain links TRBV5-1 with TRBJ1-1; possible D gene TRBD1, 5 bases. V lost 2 bases to trimming and J lost 2 bases, with 7 bases between them. Germline CDR1 SGHRS, CDR2 YFSETQ. The CDR3 totals 13 residues. Here the CDR3 reads CASSFQGNTEAFF. As DNA, the CDR3 is TGCGCCAGCAGCTTCCAGGGTAACACTGAAGCTTTCTTT.

The chain joins TRBV10-3 to TRBJ2-1; D call uncertain. The CDR3 length is 16 residues. Germline CDR1 and CDR2: ENHRY and SYGVKD. Trimming pared 2 bases from V and 0 bases from J, leaving 11 bases between. The CDR3 reads CAISEPTKSSYNEQFF. CDR3 bases: TGTGCCATCAGTGAGCCAACGAAGAGCTCCTACAATGAGCAGTTCTTC.

The rearrangement joins TRBV7-2 to TRBJ2-3, with 12 nucleotides matching TRBD2. The CDR3 has 15 amino acids. Germline trimming cut 5 bases from V and 7 bases from J; bases unmatched to any gene: 7. Looked up from germline, CDR1 is SGHTA and CDR2 is FQGNSA. The CDR3 reads CASSQASGGVHTQYF. Here the CDR3 DNA reads TGTGCCAGCAGCCAAGCTAGCGGGGGGGTACATACGCAGTATTTT.

This clone turned up a few times. This chain links TRBV19 with TRBJ1-5; tentatively, D is TRBD1 (5 bases). V was clipped by 1 base and J by 6 bases, with 7 bases between them. Germline lookup yields CDR1 LNHDA and CDR2 SQIVND (reference sequence). This CDR3 has 13 amino acids. This CDR3 is CASSIGGFQPQHF. The CDR3 region has the DNA TGTGCCAGTAGTATAGGGGGCTTTCAGCCCCAGCATTTT.

This clone was seen only once. The gene calls are TRBV19 and TRBJ2-2, with D unresolved. Germline values: CDR1 LNHDA, CDR2 SQIVND (reference sequence). V was pared by 7 bases and J by 4 bases, with 16 bases between. CDR3 size: 15 residues. The CDR3 coding sequence is TGTGCCAGTACTCCTCCCACAGTGGCCACCGGGGAGCTGTTTTTT. Its translation: CASTPPTVATGELFF. The full variable domain, with the rest looked up from reference TRBV19 and TRBJ2-2, is DGGITQSPKYLFRKEGQNVTLSCEQNLNHDAMYWYRQDPGQGLRLIYYSQIVNDFQKGDIAEGYSVSREKKESFPLTVTSAQKNPTAFYLCASTPPTVATGELFFGEGSRLTVL.

This clone was seen only once. This chain links TRBV5-4 with TRBJ2-7; 14 positions match TRBD2. Germline V gives CDR1 SGHNT, CDR2 YYREEE (reference sequence). This CDR3 has 15 residues. Trimming cost V 5 bases and J 3 bases; bases outside gene matches: 4. The DNA of the CDR3 is TGTGCCAGCAGTCTCGGGACTAGCGGGAGCTACGAGCAGTACTTC. This translates into CASSLGTSGSYEQYF.

J is TRBJ2-1 and V is TRBV5-6, with TRBD2 matching over 11 bases. Losses at the gene ends were 4 bases for V and 6 bases for J; bases not matched to a gene: 6. The CDR3 sequence is 15 residues long. The germline gives CDR1 SGHDT, CDR2 YYEEEE. CDR3 in amino acids: CASSNWGTSGNEQFF. CDR3 sequence (DNA): TGTGCCAGCAGCAACTGGGGGACTAGCGGCAATGAGCAGTTCTTC.

Here the CDR3 DNA reads TGTGCCAGCAGTGAAAGTAGGACAGGCACAGATACGCAGTATTTT. Translating gives CASSESRTGTDTQYF. The V gene is TRBV6-1, the J gene TRBJ2-3, with D perhaps TRBD1 (6 bases). The CDR3 is 15 residues long. The V end was cut by 2 bases, the J end by 1 base, with 10 bases between. CDR1 MNHNS and CDR2 SASEGT come from the germline V gene.

The chain recombines TRBV5-1 with TRBJ2-3, with TRBD2 identical over 12 bases. The germline gives CDR1 SGHRS, CDR2 YFSETQ. The ends lost 3 bases at V and 3 bases at J; junction bases unmatched: 8. The CDR3 covers 17 residues. The CDR3 reads CASSSGTTSGGTDTQYF. CDR3 in DNA: TGCGCCAGCAGCTCGGGGACGACTAGCGGGGGAACAGATACGCAGTATTTT.

The rearrangement links TRBV28 to TRBJ1-2; TRBD1 aligns across 11 bases. The germline V gene has CDR1 MDHEN and CDR2 SYDVKM. CDR3 size: 15 residues. J gave up 7 bases and V 3 bases, and 7 bases lay outside the gene matches. This CDR3 is CASSLRKGQGGGYTF. The CDR3 DNA is TGTGCCAGCAGTTTGCGGAAGGGACAGGGGGGTGGCTACACCTTC.

This chain uses TRBV4-1 with TRBJ2-3; the match to TRBD2 covers 7 bases. With V trimmed by 3 bases and J by 2 bases, 8 bases remained unmatched. Germline CDR1 is MGHRA and CDR2 is YSYEKL. The CDR3 sequence is 16 residues long. CDR3 in DNA: TGCGCCAGCAGCCAGGGGGTAGCGGGCCTCACAGATACGCAGTATTTT. Protein sequence: CASSQGVAGLTDTQYF.

The chain couples TRBV4-1 to TRBJ1-2, with 9 bases that match TRBD1. CDR1 and CDR2 (germline): MGHRA, YSYEKL. The CDR3 length is 15 residues. The J segment lost 4 bases and the V segment lost 1 base, leaving 4 bases of the junction unmatched. The CDR3 DNA is TGCGCCAGCAGCCAAGGGACAGGGGTTACCTATGGCTACACCTTC. As protein: CASSQGTGVTYGYTF.

This chain connects TRBV11-2 to TRBJ2-7, with D unresolved. From germline, CDR1 is SGHAT and CDR2 FQNNGV. The CDR3 covers 14 residues. The V and J ends lost 4 bases and 1 base respectively, with 11 bases between them. The CDR3 DNA is TGTGCCAGCAGCTACCCGCCTAGTTCCTACGAGCAGTACTTC. This translates into CASSYPPSSYEQYF.

The J gene is TRBJ1-1, the V gene TRBV7-2; the D gene is possibly TRBD1 (5 bases). The CDR3 runs to 16 residues. The germline V gene encodes CDR1 SGHTA and CDR2 FQGNSA. V lost 1 base and J lost 0, with 12 bases in between. The CDR3 is CASSLGLGPLNTEAFF. Here the CDR3 DNA reads TGTGCCAGCAGCTTAGGGCTGGGGCCCTTGAACACTGAAGCTTTCTTT.